This passage covers 16 T cell receptor beta chains from one sample sequenced in a study of blood T cell repertoires in COVID-19. Some clones are missing from TCRdb's copy, which holds only in-frame ones; the method was immunoSEQ multiplex PCR. The sample lists approximately 74,000 clones, approximately 90% occurring once. The specimen was peripheral blood. Receptors originate from a woman in her fifties or sixties with active COVID-19.

This chain links TRBV19 with TRBJ1-1; maybe TRBD1 (5 bases). In germline, CDR1 is LNHDA, CDR2 SQIVND (reference sequence). This CDR3 is built from 14 residues. The V gene lost 3 bases and the J gene lost 2 bases, with 10 bases spanning the gap. The CDR3 DNA reads TGTGCCAGTAGTATTAGGGGAGGTAACACTGAAGCTTTCTTT. This sequence encodes CASSIRGGNTEAFF.

The chain combines TRBV19 with TRBJ2-3; 8 bases agree with TRBD2. Germline-derived CDR1 and CDR2 are LNHDA and SQIVND (reference sequence). The CDR3 totals 14 residues. V was clipped by 2 bases and J by 7 bases; unmatched bases: 5. This chain's CDR3 is CASSILGGVNTQYF. The CDR3 DNA reads TGTGCCAGTAGTATACTCGGGGGGGTGAATACGCAGTATTTT.

Concerning this clone: Additional DNA sequences in this sample encode the identical CDR3. The chain combines TRBV5-1 with TRBJ2-2; possibly TRBD1 for D (6 bases). The germline V gene encodes CDR1 SGHRS and CDR2 YFSETQ. Trimming pared 0 bases from V and 0 bases from J, leaving 6 bases between. This CDR3 comprises 15 residues. The CDR3 nucleotides are TGCGCCAGCAGCTTGGGGACAGCGAACACCGGGGAGCTGTTTTTT. Translating gives CASSLGTANTGELFF. Full variable domain (outside the CDR3, taken from reference TRBV5-1 and TRBJ2-2): KAGVTQTPRYLIKTRGQQVTLSCSPISGHRSVSWYQQTPGQGLQFLFEYFSETQRNKGNFPGRFSGRQFSNSRSEMNVSTLELGDSALYLCASSLGTANTGELFFGEGSRLTVL.

The V call is TRBV2, the J call TRBJ2-1; D is uncertain. Germline assignment: CDR1 SNHLY and CDR2 FYNNEI. The CDR3 totals 10 residues. Trimming shortened V by 4 bases and J by 8 bases, and 3 bases separated the two germline ends. The CDR3 region has the DNA TGTGCCAGCAGTGTATATGAGCAGTTCTTC. This encodes CASSVYEQFF.

The chain combines TRBV25-1 with TRBJ1-4; 9 nucleotides agree with TRBD1. This CDR3 is 13 amino acids long. Germline CDR1 is MGHDK and CDR2 is SYGVNS. The V and J ends lost 6 bases and 11 bases, in that order; junction bases with no gene match: 7. CDR3 in amino acids: CASSEGQGRKLFF. The CDR3 bases are TGTGCCAGCAGCGAGGGACAGGGTCGGAAACTGTTTTTT.

The rearrangement links TRBV5-4 to TRBJ2-7; D remains unclear. Trimming stripped 0 bases from V and 1 base from J, with 8 bases between. Germline V lookup: CDR1 SGHNT, CDR2 YYREEE (reference sequence). The CDR3 consists of 14 residues. The CDR3 DNA reads as TGTGCCAGCAGCTTGGCGCGGAGTTCCTACGAGCAGTACTTC. It specifies CASSLARSSYEQYF.

The chain combines TRBV6-5 with TRBJ2-1; 8 bases match TRBD2. Germline V lookup: CDR1 MNHEY, CDR2 SVGAGI. The ends lost 4 bases at V and 8 bases at J; junction bases unmatched: 13. This CDR3 is built from 16 residues. For the CDR3, the DNA is TGTGCCAGCAGTTGGGGGCAAGCGGGAGAGGGGTATGAGCAGTTCTTC. The encoded protein is CASSWGQAGEGYEQFF.

The rearrangement uses TRBV18 and TRBJ2-7; 7 bases map to TRBD2. In germline, CDR1 is KGHSH, CDR2 LQKENI. J lost 6 bases, V lost 3 bases, and 11 bases had no gene match. The CDR3 runs to 15 residues. This chain's CDR3 is CASSPPGGLPSEQYF. In DNA, the CDR3 is TGTGCCAGCTCACCCCCCGGGGGGTTGCCCAGCGAGCAGTACTTC.

V usage is TRBV27 and J usage is TRBJ2-6, with D maybe TRBD1 (5 bases). Per the germline V gene, CDR1 is MNHEY and CDR2 is SMNVEV (reference sequence). V lost 7 bases and J 0 bases, leaving 19 bases between the germline ends. CDR3 length: 18 amino acids. CDR3 region: CASTPRRQLLSGANVLTF. The CDR3 region has the DNA TGTGCCAGCACCCCTAGAAGACAGCTCCTCTCTGGGGCCAACGTCCTGACTTTC.

The chain is built from TRBV5-1 and TRBJ1-2; TRBD1 agrees at 8 bases. The length of the CDR3 is 14 residues. CDR1 SGHRS and CDR2 YFSETQ come from the germline V gene. The trim removed 4 bases at V and 8 bases at J, leaving 10 bases unmatched. The CDR3 protein is CASSLRQGFGGYTF. CDR3 bases: TGCGCCAGCAGCCTTAGACAGGGGTTTGGAGGCTACACCTTC.

This CDR3 is CASSERLAGGAYEQYF. The CDR3 DNA follows: TGTGCCAGCAGCGAGAGACTAGCGGGAGGAGCCTACGAGCAGTACTTC. V usage is TRBV7-9 and J usage is TRBJ2-7; 13 nucleotides match TRBD2. Trimming at V came to 5 bases and at J to 2 bases, leaving 6 bases not matched to a gene. This CDR3 comprises 16 residues. CDR1 and CDR2 from the germline V gene are SEHNR and FQNEAQ (reference sequence).

This chain joins TRBV3-1 (or the pseudogene TRBV3-2) and TRBJ2-7, with TRBD1 as a possible D gene (6 bases). This CDR3 comprises 15 residues. V was trimmed by 0 bases and J by 5 bases, leaving 14 bases between them. CDR1 LGHDT and CDR2 YNNKEL come from the germline V gene (reference sequence). The CDR3 bases are TGTGCCAGCAGCCAAGATTCGACAGGTACGAACGAGCAGTACTTC. This translates into CASSQDSTGTNEQYF.

The chain is built from TRBV18 and TRBJ2-3; TRBD2 aligns across 15 bases. The CDR3 contains 16 residues. Germline CDR1 is KGHSH and CDR2 is LQKENI. V dropped 3 bases and J dropped 5; count of bases not matched to a gene: 3. The CDR3 DNA follows: TGTGCCAGCTCACCTCCGGGACTAGCGGGAGGAGATACGCAGTATTTT. This translates into CASSPPGLAGGDTQYF.

The chain employs TRBV7-2 and TRBJ1-2, with a weak D call TRBD1 (6 bases). Germline lookup yields CDR1 SGHTA and CDR2 FQGNSA. V was pared by 8 bases and J by 13 bases, with 29 bases between. CDR3 length: 15 amino acids. DNA of the CDR3: TGTGCCAGCGGAAGGGAAGACAGGCCGCTATTTGTAGCCACCTTC. This encodes CASGREDRPLFVATF.

The V gene is TRBV5-1, the J gene TRBJ2-3; no definite D call. The germline V gene has CDR1 SGHRS and CDR2 YFSETQ. This CDR3 has 12 residues. The germline V and J ends were trimmed by 4 bases and 2 bases, with 5 bases remaining between them. DNA of the CDR3: TGCGCCAGCAGCCTTCCCACAGATACGCAGTATTTT. Amino acid sequence: CASSLPTDTQYF.

V gene TRBV5-5 combines with J gene TRBJ1-5; D gene uncertain. The germline V gene encodes CDR1 SGHKS and CDR2 YYEKEE (reference sequence). This CDR3 region has 16 residues. V dropped 0 bases and J dropped 4 bases, with 14 bases sitting between them. CDR3 sequence reads: CASSLDGVAMNQPQHF. CDR3 nucleotides: TGTGCCAGCAGCTTGGACGGGGTGGCTATGAATCAGCCCCAGCATTTT.